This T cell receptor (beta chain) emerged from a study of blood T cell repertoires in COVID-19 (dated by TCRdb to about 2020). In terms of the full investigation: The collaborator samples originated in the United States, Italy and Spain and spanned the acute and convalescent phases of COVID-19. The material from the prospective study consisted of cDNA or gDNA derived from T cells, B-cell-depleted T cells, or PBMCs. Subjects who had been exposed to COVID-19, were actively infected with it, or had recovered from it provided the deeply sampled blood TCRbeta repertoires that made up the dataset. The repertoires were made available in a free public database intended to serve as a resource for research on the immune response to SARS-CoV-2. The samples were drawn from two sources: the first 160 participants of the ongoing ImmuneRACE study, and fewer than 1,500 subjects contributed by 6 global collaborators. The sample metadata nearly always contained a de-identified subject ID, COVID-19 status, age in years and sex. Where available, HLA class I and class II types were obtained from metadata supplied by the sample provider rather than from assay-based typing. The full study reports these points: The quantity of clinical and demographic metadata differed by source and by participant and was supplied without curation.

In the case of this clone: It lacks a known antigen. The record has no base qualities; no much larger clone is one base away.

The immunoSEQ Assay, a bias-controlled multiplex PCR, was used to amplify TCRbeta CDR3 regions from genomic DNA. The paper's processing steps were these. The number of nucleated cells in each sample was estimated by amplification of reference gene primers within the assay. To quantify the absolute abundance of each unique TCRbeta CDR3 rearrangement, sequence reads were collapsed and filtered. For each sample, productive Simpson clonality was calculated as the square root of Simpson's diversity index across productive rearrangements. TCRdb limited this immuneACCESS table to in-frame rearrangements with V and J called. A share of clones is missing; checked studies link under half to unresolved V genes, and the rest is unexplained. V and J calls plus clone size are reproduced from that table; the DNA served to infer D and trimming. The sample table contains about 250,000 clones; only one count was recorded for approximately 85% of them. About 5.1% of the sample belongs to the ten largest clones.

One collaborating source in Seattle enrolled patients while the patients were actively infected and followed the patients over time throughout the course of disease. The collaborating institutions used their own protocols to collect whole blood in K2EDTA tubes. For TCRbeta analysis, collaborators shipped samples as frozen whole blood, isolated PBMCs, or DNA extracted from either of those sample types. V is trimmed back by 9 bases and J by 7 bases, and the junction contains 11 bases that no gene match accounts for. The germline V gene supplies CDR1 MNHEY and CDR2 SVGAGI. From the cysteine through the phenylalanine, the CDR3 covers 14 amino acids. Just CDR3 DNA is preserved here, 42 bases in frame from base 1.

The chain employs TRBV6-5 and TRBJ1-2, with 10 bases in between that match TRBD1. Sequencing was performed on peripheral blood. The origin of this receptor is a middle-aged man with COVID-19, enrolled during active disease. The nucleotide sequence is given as TGTGCCAGTAGCCCCTCGGGACAGGGGTCTGGCTACACCTTC. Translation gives CASSPSGQGSGYTF.